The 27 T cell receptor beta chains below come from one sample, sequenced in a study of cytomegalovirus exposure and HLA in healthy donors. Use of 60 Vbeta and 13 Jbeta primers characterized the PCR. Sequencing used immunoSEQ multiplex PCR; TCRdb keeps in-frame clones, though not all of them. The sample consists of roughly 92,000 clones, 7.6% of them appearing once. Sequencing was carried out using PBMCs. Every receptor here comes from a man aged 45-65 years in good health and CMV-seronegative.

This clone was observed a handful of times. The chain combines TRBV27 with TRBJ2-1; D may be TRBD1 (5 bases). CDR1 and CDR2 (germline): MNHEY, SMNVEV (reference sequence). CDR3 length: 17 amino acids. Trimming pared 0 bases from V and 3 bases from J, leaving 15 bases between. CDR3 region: CASSLSATVSNYNEQFF. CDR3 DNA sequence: TGTGCCAGCAGTTTATCTGCGACAGTGTCCAACTACAATGAGCAGTTCTTC.

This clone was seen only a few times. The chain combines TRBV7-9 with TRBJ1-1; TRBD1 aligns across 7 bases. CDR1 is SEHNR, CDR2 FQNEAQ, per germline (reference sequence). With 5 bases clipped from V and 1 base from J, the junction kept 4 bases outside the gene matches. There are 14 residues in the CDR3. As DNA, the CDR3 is TGTGCCAGCAGCCCGGGACAGACGAACACTGAAGCTTTCTTT. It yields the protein CASSPGQTNTEAFF.

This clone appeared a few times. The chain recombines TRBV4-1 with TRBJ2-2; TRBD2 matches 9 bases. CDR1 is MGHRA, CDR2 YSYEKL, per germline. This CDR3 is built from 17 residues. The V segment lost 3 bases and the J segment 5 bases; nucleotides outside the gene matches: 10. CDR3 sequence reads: CASSHPFLAGWTGELFF. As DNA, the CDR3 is TGCGCCAGCAGCCACCCCTTTCTAGCGGGATGGACCGGGGAGCTGTTTTTT.

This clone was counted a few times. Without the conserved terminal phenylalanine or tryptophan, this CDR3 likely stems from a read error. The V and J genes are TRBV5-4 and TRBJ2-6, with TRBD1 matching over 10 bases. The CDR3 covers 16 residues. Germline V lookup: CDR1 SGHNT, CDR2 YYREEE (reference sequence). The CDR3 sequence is CASSPTGGTGANVLTL. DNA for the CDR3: TGTGCCAGCAGTCCGACAGGGGGCACTGGGGCAAACGTCCTGACTTTA.

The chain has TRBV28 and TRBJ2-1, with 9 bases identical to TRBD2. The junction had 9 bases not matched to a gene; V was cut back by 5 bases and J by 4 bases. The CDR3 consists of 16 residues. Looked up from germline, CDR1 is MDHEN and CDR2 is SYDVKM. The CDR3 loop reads CASSTRRGGLYNEQFF. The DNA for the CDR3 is TGTGCCAGCAGTACGAGGCGGGGGGGGCTATACAATGAGCAGTTCTTC.

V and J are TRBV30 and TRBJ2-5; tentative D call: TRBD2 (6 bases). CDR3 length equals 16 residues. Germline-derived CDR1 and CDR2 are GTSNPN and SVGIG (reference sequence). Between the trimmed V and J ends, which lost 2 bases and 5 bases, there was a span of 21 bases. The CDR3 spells CAWSSSRSGGGETQYF. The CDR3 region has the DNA TGTGCCTGGAGTTCTTCTAGGAGCGGAGGAGGGGAGACCCAGTACTTC.

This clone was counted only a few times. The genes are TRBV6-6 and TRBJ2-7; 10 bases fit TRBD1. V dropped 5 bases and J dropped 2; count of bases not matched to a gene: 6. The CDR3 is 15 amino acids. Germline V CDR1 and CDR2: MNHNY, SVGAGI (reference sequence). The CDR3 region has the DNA TGTGCCAGCAGTCCCCGACAGGGGGCGGCCTACGAGCAGTACTTC. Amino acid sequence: CASSPRQGAAYEQYF.

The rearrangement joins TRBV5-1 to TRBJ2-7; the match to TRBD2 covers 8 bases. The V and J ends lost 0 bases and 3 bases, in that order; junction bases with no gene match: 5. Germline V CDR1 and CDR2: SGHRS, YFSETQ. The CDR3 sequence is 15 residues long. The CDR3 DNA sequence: TGCGCCAGCAGCTTGGAGGCGGGGGGTTACTACGAGCAGTACTTC. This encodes CASSLEAGGYYEQYF.

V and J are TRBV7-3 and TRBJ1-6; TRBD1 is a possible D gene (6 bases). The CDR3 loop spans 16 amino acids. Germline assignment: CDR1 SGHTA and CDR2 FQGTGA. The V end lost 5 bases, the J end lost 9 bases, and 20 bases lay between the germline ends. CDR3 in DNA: TGTGCCAGCAGCCTAGGACAGTCCGGTTCGGGTTCACCCCTCCACTTT. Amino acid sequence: CASSLGQSGSGSPLHF.

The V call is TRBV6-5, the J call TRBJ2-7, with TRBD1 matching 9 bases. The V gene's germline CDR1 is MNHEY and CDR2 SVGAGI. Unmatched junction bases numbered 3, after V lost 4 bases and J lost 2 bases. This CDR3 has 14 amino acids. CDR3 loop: CASSFRDRAYEQYF. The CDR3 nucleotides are TGTGCCAGCAGTTTCCGGGACAGGGCCTACGAGCAGTACTTC.

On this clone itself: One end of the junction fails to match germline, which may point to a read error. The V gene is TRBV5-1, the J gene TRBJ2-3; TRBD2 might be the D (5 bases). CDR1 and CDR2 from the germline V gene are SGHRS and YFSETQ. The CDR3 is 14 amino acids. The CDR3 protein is CASRLGDSTDTQYF. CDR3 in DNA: TGCGCCAGCAGGTTGGGAGATAGTACAGATACGCAGTATTTT.

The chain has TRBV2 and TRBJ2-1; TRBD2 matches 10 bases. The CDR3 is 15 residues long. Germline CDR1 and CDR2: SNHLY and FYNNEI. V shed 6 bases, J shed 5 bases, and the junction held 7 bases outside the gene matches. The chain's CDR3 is CASRVLAGIDNEQFF. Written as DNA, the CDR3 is TGTGCCAGCAGAGTACTAGCGGGGATCGACAATGAGCAGTTCTTC.

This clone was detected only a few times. CDR3: CSVDLGAGANVLTF. DNA of the CDR3: TGCAGCGTTGATCTGGGGGCCGGGGCCAACGTCCTGACTTTC. J is TRBJ2-6 and V is TRBV29-1, with D possibly TRBD1 on 6 matching bases. The CDR3 covers 14 residues. The V gene lost 3 bases and the J gene lost 4 bases, with 10 bases spanning the gap. Germline lookup yields CDR1 SQVTM and CDR2 ANQGSEA.

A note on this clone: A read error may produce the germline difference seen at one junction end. CDR3 amino acids: CASSPTRSNEQFF. For the CDR3, the DNA is TGTGCTAGCAGCCCAACTCGGAGCAATGAGCAGTTCTTC. The chain carries TRBV7-7 and TRBJ2-1, with D hard to call. The germline gives CDR1 SSHAT, CDR2 FNYEAQ (reference sequence). There are 13 residues in the CDR3.

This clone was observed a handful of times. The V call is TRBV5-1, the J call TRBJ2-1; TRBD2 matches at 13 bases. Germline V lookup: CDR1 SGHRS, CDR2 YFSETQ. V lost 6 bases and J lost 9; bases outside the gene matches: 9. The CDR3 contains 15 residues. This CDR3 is CASKDTSGGAGEQFF. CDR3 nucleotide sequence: TGCGCCAGCAAGGATACTAGCGGGGGGGCGGGTGAGCAGTTCTTC.

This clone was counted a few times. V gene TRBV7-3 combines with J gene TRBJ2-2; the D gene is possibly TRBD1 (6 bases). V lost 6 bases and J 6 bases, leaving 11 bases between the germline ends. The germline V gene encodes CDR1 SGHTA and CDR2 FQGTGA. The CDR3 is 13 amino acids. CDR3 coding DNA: TGTGCCAGCAGGTCCCAGGGGCCCGGGGAGCTGTTTTTT. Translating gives CASRSQGPGELFF.

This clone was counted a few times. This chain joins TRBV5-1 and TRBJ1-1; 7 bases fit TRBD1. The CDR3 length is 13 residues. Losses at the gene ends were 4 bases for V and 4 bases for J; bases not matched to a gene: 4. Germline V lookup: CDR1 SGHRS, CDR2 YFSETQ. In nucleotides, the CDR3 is TGCGCCAGCAGCAACAGGGGCGGCACTGAAGCTTTCTTT. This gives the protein CASSNRGGTEAFF.

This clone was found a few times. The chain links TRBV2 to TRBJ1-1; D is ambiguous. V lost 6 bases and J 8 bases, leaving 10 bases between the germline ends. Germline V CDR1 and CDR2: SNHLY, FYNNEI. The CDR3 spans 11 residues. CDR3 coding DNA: TGTGCCAGCAGCGGAGCGTCAGAAGCTTTCTTT. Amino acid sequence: CASSGASEAFF.

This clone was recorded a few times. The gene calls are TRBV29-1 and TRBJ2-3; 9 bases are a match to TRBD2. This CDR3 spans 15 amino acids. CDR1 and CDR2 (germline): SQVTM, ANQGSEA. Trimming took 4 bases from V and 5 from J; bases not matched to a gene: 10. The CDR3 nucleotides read TGCAGCGTTGTAATACGGCGGGAGGGCAAAGATACGCAGTATTTT. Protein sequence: CSVVIRREGKDTQYF.

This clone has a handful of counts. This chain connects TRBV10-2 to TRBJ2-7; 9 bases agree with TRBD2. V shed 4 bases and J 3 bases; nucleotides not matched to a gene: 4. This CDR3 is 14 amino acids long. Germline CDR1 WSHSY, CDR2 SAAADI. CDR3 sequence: CASSVLAGYYEQYF. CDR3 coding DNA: TGCGCCAGCAGTGTGCTAGCGGGATACTACGAGCAGTACTTC.

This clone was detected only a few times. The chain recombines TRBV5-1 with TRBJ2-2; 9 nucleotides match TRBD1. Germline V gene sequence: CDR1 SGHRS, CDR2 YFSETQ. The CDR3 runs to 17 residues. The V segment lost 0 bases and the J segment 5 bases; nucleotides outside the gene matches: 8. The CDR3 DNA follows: TGCGCCAGCAGCTTGGAGGGGACAGGGCCAACAACCGGGGAGCTGTTTTTT. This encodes CASSLEGTGPTTGELFF.

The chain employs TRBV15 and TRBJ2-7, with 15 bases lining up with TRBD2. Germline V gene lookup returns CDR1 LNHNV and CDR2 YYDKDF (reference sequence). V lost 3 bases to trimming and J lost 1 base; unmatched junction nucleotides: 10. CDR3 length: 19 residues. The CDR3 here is CATSRGRTSGRGRSYEQYF. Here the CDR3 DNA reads TGTGCCACCAGCAGGGGTCGGACTAGCGGGAGGGGTAGGTCCTACGAGCAGTACTTC. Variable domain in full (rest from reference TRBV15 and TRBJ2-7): DAMVIQNPRYQVTQFGKPVTLSCSQTLNHNVMYWYQQKSSQAPKLLFHYYDKDFNNEADTPDNFQSRRPNTSFCFLDIRSPGLGDTAMYLCATSRGRTSGRGRSYEQYFGPGTRLTVT.

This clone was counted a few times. CDR3 sequence (DNA): TGTGCCAGCAGCGGACTAGCGAGTTACAATGAGCAGTTCTTC. Amino acid sequence: CASSGLASYNEQFF. This chain joins TRBV2 and TRBJ2-1, with TRBD2 matching over 9 bases. The CDR3 covers 14 residues. CDR1 is SNHLY, CDR2 FYNNEI, per germline. The ends lost 6 bases at V and 4 bases at J; junction bases unmatched: 4.

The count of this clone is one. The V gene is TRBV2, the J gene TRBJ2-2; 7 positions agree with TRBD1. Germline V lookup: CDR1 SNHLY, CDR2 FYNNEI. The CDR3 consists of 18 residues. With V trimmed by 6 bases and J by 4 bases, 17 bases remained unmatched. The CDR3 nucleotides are TGTGCCAGCAGGGCCTACGCGTTTAGGGGGCGATCCACCGGGGAGCTGTTTTTT. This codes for CASRAYAFRGRSTGELFF.

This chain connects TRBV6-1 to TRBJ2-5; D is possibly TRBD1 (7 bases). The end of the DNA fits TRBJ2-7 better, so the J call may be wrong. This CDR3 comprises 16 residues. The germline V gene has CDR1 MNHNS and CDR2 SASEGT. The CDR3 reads CASSGVAGGRSYEQYF. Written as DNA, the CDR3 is TGTGCCAGCAGTGGGGTGGCAGGGGGGAGATCCTACGAGCAGTACTTC.

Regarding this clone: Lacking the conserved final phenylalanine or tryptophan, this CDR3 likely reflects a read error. CDR3 sequence (DNA): TGCGCCAGCAGCAAGGACAGGGCGGCTAATGAAAAACTGTTTGTT. Translation: CASSKDRAANEKLFV. The V call is TRBV5-1, the J call TRBJ1-4; 8 bases are a match to TRBD1. CDR1 SGHRS and CDR2 YFSETQ come from the germline V gene. Losses at the gene ends were 4 bases for V and 3 bases for J; bases not matched to a gene: 5. This CDR3 has 15 amino acids.

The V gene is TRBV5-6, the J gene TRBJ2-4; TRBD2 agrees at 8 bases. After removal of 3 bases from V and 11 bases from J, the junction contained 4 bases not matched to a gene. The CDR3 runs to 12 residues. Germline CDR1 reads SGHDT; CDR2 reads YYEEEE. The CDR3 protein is CASSSGGAVQYF. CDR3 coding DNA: TGTGCCAGCAGCTCGGGGGGGGCCGTTCAGTACTTC.